The present T cell receptor beta chain was sequenced within a study of CD8 T cells in Susac syndrome. A quantity of about 0.5 to 1 ug RNA underwent reverse transcription using random hexamers. TCR beta CDR3 was amplified by immunoSEQ covering 54 Vbeta and 13 Jbeta. TCRdb analysed the immunoSEQ multiplex PCR reads with MiXCR anew, one entry per CDR3 protein. This sample yields about 160,000 distinct CDR3 sequences, of which 94% are seen a single time; roughly 0.099% belongs to the top ten. Relapsing-remitting disease, either stable or active, was present in the treatment-naive patients who were the multiple sclerosis controls. The sequence derives from a human donor with multiple sclerosis. The sequenced sample consisted of CD4+ T cells from PBMCs.

The CDR3 DNA sequence: TGTGCCAGCACCCCCTCAGACCTCCGGGGAGGCGAGCAGTACTTC. This gives the protein CASTPSDLRGGEQYF. The chain is built from TRBV6-2 or TRBV6-3 and TRBJ2-7, with D tentatively TRBD2 (6 bases). The CDR3 has 15 residues. Trimming took off 7 bases at V and 6 bases at J, with 22 bases between the two ends. Germline V gene sequence: CDR1 MNHEY, CDR2 SVGEGT.